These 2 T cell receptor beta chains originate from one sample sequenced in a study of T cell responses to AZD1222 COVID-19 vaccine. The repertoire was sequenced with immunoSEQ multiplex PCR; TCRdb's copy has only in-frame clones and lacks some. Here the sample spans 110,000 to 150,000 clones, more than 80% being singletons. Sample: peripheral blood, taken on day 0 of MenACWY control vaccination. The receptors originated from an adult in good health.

The CDR3 loop reads CASSLNRGGQDTQYF. The CDR3 DNA is TGTGCCAGCAGCTTAAACCGGGGGGGCCAGGATACGCAGTATTTT. The rearrangement uses TRBV7-3 and TRBJ2-3; 8 nucleotides line up with TRBD2. J lost 6 bases, V lost 1 base, and 6 bases had no gene match. The CDR3 runs to 15 residues. From germline, CDR1 is SGHTA and CDR2 FQGTGA.

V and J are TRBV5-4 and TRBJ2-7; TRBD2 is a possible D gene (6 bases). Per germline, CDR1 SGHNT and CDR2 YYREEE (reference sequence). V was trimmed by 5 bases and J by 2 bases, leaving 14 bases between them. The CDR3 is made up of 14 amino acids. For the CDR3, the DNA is TGTGCCAGCAGAGGAACGGGGGAGGCCTACGAGCAGTACTTC. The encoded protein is CASRGTGEAYEQYF.